One and the same sample provided the 30 T cell receptor beta chains below, sequenced in a study of cytomegalovirus exposure and HLA in healthy donors. The PCR contained 60 Vbeta and 13 Jbeta primers. Using immunoSEQ multiplex PCR, the repertoire was profiled, and TCRdb retains in-frame clones only, with some absent. The sample records about 160,000 clones, around 79% being singletons. Sequenced sample: PBMCs. All receptors come from a man aged 40-50 years in good health and CMV-seronegative.

The chain recombines TRBV4-1 with TRBJ2-2; 9 bases map to TRBD2. The V segment lost 2 bases and the J segment 0 bases; nucleotides outside the gene matches: 4. This CDR3 is 17 amino acids long. From germline, CDR1 is MGHRA and CDR2 YSYEKL. The CDR3 DNA reads as TGCGCCAGCAGCCAACTAGCGGGGCAGACGAACACCGGGGAGCTGTTTTTT. Its translation is CASSQLAGQTNTGELFF.

The chain is built from TRBV6-5 and TRBJ1-1, with a tentative D call TRBD1 (5 bases). Deletions cut 0 bases from V and 12 bases from J, with 11 bases between. Germline assignment: CDR1 MNHEY and CDR2 SVGAGI. CDR3 size: 12 residues. The CDR3 DNA reads TGTGCCAGCAGTTACTCTACAGGTTCGACTTTCTTT. Residues: CASSYSTGSTFF.

The chain couples TRBV5-1 to TRBJ2-2; TRBD1 matches at 9 bases. The CDR3 extends over 17 amino acids. Germline CDR1 and CDR2: SGHRS and YFSETQ. Trimming took 1 base from V and 3 from J; bases not matched to a gene: 7. The CDR3 sequence is CASSLLQGAPDTGELFF. CDR3 coding DNA: TGCGCCAGCAGCTTGTTACAGGGGGCGCCTGACACCGGGGAGCTGTTTTTT.

Points on this clone: The sample holds other DNA sequences that translate to the same CDR3. This chain joins TRBV7-9 and TRBJ2-7; TRBD1 matches 8 bases. V dropped 2 bases and J dropped 4; count of bases not matched to a gene: 1. Germline CDR1 reads SEHNR; CDR2 reads FQNEAQ (reference sequence). The CDR3 extends over 13 amino acids. The CDR3 DNA sequence: TGTGCCAGCAGCTTACAGGGGGCATACGAGCAGTACTTC. Amino acid sequence: CASSLQGAYEQYF.

This chain's CDR3 is CASSLTLADSYEQYF. The CDR3 DNA reads TGTGCCAGCAGCTTAACCCTGGCAGACTCCTACGAGCAGTACTTC. This sequence joins TRBV7-6 and TRBJ2-7; D remains unclear. V lost 2 bases and J 0 bases, leaving 11 bases between the germline ends. The CDR3 is made up of 15 amino acids. CDR1 SGHVS and CDR2 FNYEAQ come from the germline V gene.

V usage is TRBV30 and J usage is TRBJ1-5; D gene unclear. This CDR3 region has 14 residues. Germline loops: CDR1 GTSNPN, CDR2 SVGIG (reference sequence). Trimming pared 4 bases from V and 2 bases from J, leaving 12 bases between. CDR3 amino acids: CAWNSNVGNQPQHF. CDR3 nucleotide sequence: TGTGCCTGGAATTCTAACGTGGGCAATCAGCCCCAGCATTTT.

This clone was found a few times. The V gene is TRBV20-1, the J gene TRBJ2-3, with 8 bases identical to TRBD2. The CDR3 is 11 amino acids. From germline, CDR1 is DFQATT and CDR2 SNEGSKA (reference sequence). The CDR3: CSGGGTDTQYF. The CDR3 DNA reads TGCAGCGGGGGGGGTACAGATACGCAGTATTTT.

The gene calls are TRBV4-1 and TRBJ1-4, with D maybe TRBD1 (5 bases). Germline CDR1 reads MGHRA; CDR2 reads YSYEKL. V was pared by 3 bases and J by 6 bases, with 11 bases between. CDR3 size: 14 residues. The CDR3 nucleotides are TGCGCCAGCAGCCAGACAGATCAATATGAAAAACTGTTTTTT. Translated: CASSQTDQYEKLFF.

The chain combines TRBV19 with TRBJ1-5, with TRBD1 identical over 8 bases. The V gene's germline CDR1 is LNHDA and CDR2 SQIVND (reference sequence). The V segment lost 7 bases and the J segment 5 bases; nucleotides outside the gene matches: 7. This CDR3 contains 14 residues. The CDR3 loop is CASTLDRVDQPQHF. DNA of the CDR3: TGTGCCAGTACCCTGGACAGGGTGGATCAGCCCCAGCATTTT. The full variable domain, rest sourced from reference TRBV19 and TRBJ1-5, is DGGITQSPKYLFRKEGQNVTLSCEQNLNHDAMYWYRQDPGQGLRLIYYSQIVNDFQKGDIAEGYSVSREKKESFPLTVTSAQKNPTAFYLCASTLDRVDQPQHFGDGTRLSIL.

This chain uses TRBV5-4 with TRBJ1-2; 7 positions match TRBD1. Germline V gene lookup returns CDR1 SGHNT and CDR2 YYREEE (reference sequence). The CDR3 totals 15 residues. V dropped 4 bases and J dropped 1; count of bases not matched to a gene: 7. The CDR3: CASSLWDSFNYGYTF. CDR3 sequence (DNA): TGTGCCAGCAGCCTATGGGACAGCTTTAACTATGGCTACACCTTC. Filled out from reference TRBV5-4 and TRBJ1-2, the complete variable domain reads ETGVTQSPTHLIKTRGQQVTLRCSSQSGHNTVSWYQQALGQGPQFIFQYYREEENGRGNFPPRFSGLQFPNYSSELNVNALELDDSALYLCASSLWDSFNYGYTFGSGTRLTVV.

The chain employs TRBV4-1 and TRBJ2-3; 7 nucleotides agree with TRBD2. The germline gives CDR1 MGHRA, CDR2 YSYEKL. V gave up 1 base and J gave up 4 bases; unmatched junction bases: 5. This CDR3 comprises 15 residues. This CDR3 reads CASSQGEGRADTQYF. The CDR3 DNA reads as TGCGCCAGCAGCCAAGGGGAGGGCCGCGCAGATACGCAGTATTTT.

The chain carries TRBV28 and TRBJ1-5; D unresolved. The V and J ends lost 6 bases and 0 bases respectively, with 9 bases between them. The CDR3 runs 14 residues. Germline values: CDR1 MDHEN, CDR2 SYDVKM. CDR3 loop: CASSPPGSNQPQHF. In DNA form, the CDR3 reads TGTGCCAGCAGCCCCCCGGGTAGCAATCAGCCCCAGCATTTT.

This chain links TRBV9 with TRBJ1-2; D not certain. CDR3 length: 15 residues. Trimming left V 4 bases short and J 2 bases short, with 15 bases between. CDR1 is SGDLS, CDR2 YYNGEE, per germline. This CDR3 is CASSSRLLGNYGYTF. The CDR3 DNA reads as TGTGCCAGCAGCTCCCGCTTACTGGGCAACTATGGCTACACCTTC.

The sample holds one count of this clone. J is TRBJ2-7 and V is TRBV18; D unclear. This CDR3 contains 11 residues. In germline, CDR1 is KGHSH, CDR2 LQKENI. V lost 3 bases, J lost 4 bases, and 4 bases lay in between. The chain's CDR3 is CASSPRYEQYF. CDR3 DNA sequence: TGTGCCAGCTCACCGAGGTACGAGCAGTACTTC.

The CDR3 reads CASSRDRGTGELFF. DNA of the CDR3: TGTGCCAGCAGCAGGGACAGGGGAACCGGGGAGCTGTTTTTT. The chain has TRBV7-8 and TRBJ2-2; 10 nucleotides align to TRBD1. This CDR3 has 14 amino acids. CDR1 is SGHVS, CDR2 FQNEAQ, per germline. The ends lost 5 bases at V and 5 bases at J; junction bases unmatched: 2.

The chain employs TRBV27 and TRBJ2-7, with D maybe TRBD2 (6 bases). Germline-derived CDR1 and CDR2 are MNHEY and SMNVEV (reference sequence). With 4 bases removed from V and 3 bases from J, the gap between germline ends came to 10 bases. This CDR3 is built from 13 residues. The CDR3: CASSSAGRYEQYF. In nucleotides, the CDR3 is TGTGCCAGCAGTTCGGCGGGGCGCTACGAGCAGTACTTC.

The chain couples TRBV13 to TRBJ2-7; D is possibly TRBD1 (6 bases). This CDR3 is built from 14 residues. V shed 0 bases and J shed 9 bases, with 15 bases lying between them. Per the germline V gene, CDR1 is PRHDT and CDR2 is FYEKMQ (reference sequence). CDR3 amino acids: CASSLGQGGHVQYF. The CDR3, as DNA: TGTGCCAGCAGCTTAGGACAGGGTGGGCATGTGCAGTACTTC.

The chain uses TRBV6-5 and TRBJ2-7; 7 bases line up with TRBD1. The CDR3 sequence is 14 residues long. Germline V CDR1 and CDR2: MNHEY, SVGAGI. The ends lost 8 bases at V and 1 base at J; junction bases unmatched: 8. The CDR3 here is CASSPTDRSYEQYF. The DNA of the CDR3 is TGTGCCAGCTCCCCTACGGACAGGTCCTACGAGCAGTACTTC.

The chain couples TRBV18 to TRBJ1-1, with 8 bases that match TRBD1. The ends lost 3 bases at V and 1 base at J; junction bases unmatched: 4. Germline assignment: CDR1 KGHSH and CDR2 LQKENI. The CDR3 totals 15 residues. The CDR3 reads CASSPSDRGNTEAFF. The CDR3 DNA sequence: TGTGCCAGCTCACCTTCCGACAGGGGGAACACTGAAGCTTTCTTT.

The V gene is TRBV9, the J gene TRBJ2-7; D is unresolved. Trimming pared 4 bases from V and 3 bases from J, leaving 11 bases between. CDR1 SGDLS and CDR2 YYNGEE come from the germline V gene. The CDR3 contains 13 residues. The CDR3 here is CASSLLGGYEQYF. The CDR3 region has the DNA TGTGCCAGCAGCCTACTCGGTGGCTACGAGCAGTACTTC.

V and J are TRBV25-1 and TRBJ2-1; no definite D call. Germline CDR1 reads MGHDK; CDR2 reads SYGVNS. V gave up 2 bases and J gave up 5 bases, with 7 bases separating them. The CDR3 loop spans 13 amino acids. CDR3 bases: TGTGCCAGCAGTGAAGCTTCGGACAATGAGCAGTTCTTC. Its protein product is CASSEASDNEQFF.

The chain links TRBV2 to TRBJ1-2; TRBD1 agrees at 7 bases. This CDR3 contains 15 residues. Germline lookup yields CDR1 SNHLY and CDR2 FYNNEI. The V segment lost 5 bases and the J segment 6 bases; nucleotides outside the gene matches: 12. DNA of the CDR3: TGTGCCAGCAGTAACGACAGGGTAAAGGGGAATGGCTACACCTTC. This codes for CASSNDRVKGNGYTF.

The chain couples TRBV29-1 to TRBJ1-1; TRBD1 might be the D (5 bases). V was clipped by 6 bases and J by 3 bases, with 11 bases between them. Germline V gene lookup returns CDR1 SQVTM and CDR2 ANQGSEA. This CDR3 comprises 12 residues. In DNA, the CDR3 is TGCAGCGTGGAGGGGTTGGACACTGAAGCTTTCTTT. This encodes CSVEGLDTEAFF. Full variable domain (remainder filled in from reference TRBV29-1 and TRBJ1-1): SAVISQKPSRDICQRGTSLTIQCQVDSQVTMMFWYRQQPGQSLTLIATANQGSEATYESGFVIDKFPISRPNLTFSTLTVSNMSPEDSSIYLCSVEGLDTEAFFGQGTRLTVV.

The V and J genes are TRBV7-9 and TRBJ2-3, with D uncertain. The V gene lost 6 bases and the J gene lost 2 bases, with 9 bases spanning the gap. This CDR3 has 13 amino acids. From germline, CDR1 is SEHNR and CDR2 FQNEAQ (reference sequence). The DNA of the CDR3 is TGTGCCAGCAGTATAGCTTTCACAGATACGCAGTATTTT. It is translated as CASSIAFTDTQYF.

This clone was counted only a few times. This sequence joins TRBV13 and TRBJ1-2; 12 positions agree with TRBD1. The germline gives CDR1 PRHDT, CDR2 FYEKMQ (reference sequence). The CDR3 is made up of 17 amino acids. The trim removed 5 bases at V and 2 bases at J, leaving 9 bases unmatched. The CDR3 here is CASSPRDRGLWNYGYTF. The CDR3 DNA reads TGTGCCAGCAGCCCCCGGGACAGGGGGCTATGGAACTATGGCTACACCTTC. Using reference TRBV13 and TRBJ1-2 for the parts outside the CDR3, the full variable domain is AAGVIQSPRHLIKEKRETATLKCYPIPRHDTVYWYQQGPGQDPQFLISFYEKMQSDKGSIPDRFSAQQFSDYHSELNMSSLELGDSALYFCASSPRDRGLWNYGYTFGSGTRLTVV.

The chain carries TRBV6-5 and TRBJ2-3; D gene ambiguous. This CDR3 has 14 residues. V was pared by 8 bases and J by 2 bases, with 14 bases between. The germline V gene has CDR1 MNHEY and CDR2 SVGAGI. The CDR3 DNA sequence: TGTGCCAGCTCGAGGAGCCCTTCCACAGATACGCAGTATTTT. Its translation is CASSRSPSTDTQYF.

The chain employs TRBV27 and TRBJ1-4; D perhaps matches TRBD1 (6 bases). V lost 5 bases, J lost 7 bases, and 17 bases lay in between. Germline V gene sequence: CDR1 MNHEY, CDR2 SMNVEV (reference sequence). The CDR3 covers 15 residues. This chain's CDR3 is CASSTHREIAEKLFF. In DNA, the CDR3 is TGTGCCAGCAGTACTCACAGGGAGATTGCTGAAAAACTGTTTTTT.

V is TRBV15 and J is TRBJ2-1; maybe TRBD2 (5 bases). The ends were cut back, 6 bases at V and 5 bases at J, with 8 bases in the middle. Germline V gene lookup returns CDR1 LNHNV and CDR2 YYDKDF (reference sequence). This CDR3 is built from 12 residues. CDR3 in DNA: TGTGCCACCAGAGAGGAGGACAATGAGCAGTTCTTC. Translated: CATREEDNEQFF.

This clone was seen only once. This chain joins TRBV15 and TRBJ2-7, with TRBD2 matching 9 bases. Germline V gene data show CDR1 as LNHNV and CDR2 as YYDKDF (reference sequence). V lost 8 bases to trimming and J lost 4 bases; unmatched junction nucleotides: 6. CDR3 length: 13 amino acids. In nucleotides, the CDR3 is TGTGCCACCTCGACTAGCGGCACGTACGAGCAGTACTTC. Translated, it gives CATSTSGTYEQYF.

J is TRBJ2-1 and V is TRBV5-4; tentatively, D is TRBD2 (5 bases). The V gene lost 4 bases and the J gene lost 6 bases, with 20 bases spanning the gap. From germline, CDR1 is SGHNT and CDR2 YYREEE (reference sequence). The CDR3 has 16 residues. CDR3 sequence: CASSVRALRGTNEQFF. In DNA form, the CDR3 reads TGTGCCAGCAGCGTGCGAGCCCTCCGGGGTACCAATGAGCAGTTCTTC.